This T cell receptor beta chain was found in a study of cytomegalovirus exposure and HLA in healthy donors. This CDR3 spans 15 amino acids. Per the germline V gene, CDR1 is LNHDA and CDR2 is SQIVND (reference sequence). Trimming cost V 8 bases and J 5 bases, with 21 bases left between them. It was with 60 Vbeta and 13 Jbeta primers that the PCR ran. The repertoire was sequenced with immunoSEQ multiplex PCR; TCRdb's copy has only in-frame clones and lacks some. In the table there are under 200,000 clones, approximately 86% of which are singletons. Sequencing was done on a sample of PBMCs. The V call is TRBV19, the J call TRBJ1-1; perhaps TRBD1 as D (5 bases). This TCR was recovered from a woman aged 25 to 39 in good health and CMV-seronegative. The CDR3 DNA reads TGTGCCAGTTCTAGTCAGATCGACAGTTGGACTGAAGCTTTCTTT. This encodes CASSSQIDSWTEAFF. The full variable domain, its missing parts supplied by reference TRBV19 and TRBJ1-1, is DGGITQSPKYLFRKEGQNVTLSCEQNLNHDAMYWYRQDPGQGLRLIYYSQIVNDFQKGDIAEGYSVSREKKESFPLTVTSAQKNPTAFYLCASSSQIDSWTEAFFGQGTRLTVV.